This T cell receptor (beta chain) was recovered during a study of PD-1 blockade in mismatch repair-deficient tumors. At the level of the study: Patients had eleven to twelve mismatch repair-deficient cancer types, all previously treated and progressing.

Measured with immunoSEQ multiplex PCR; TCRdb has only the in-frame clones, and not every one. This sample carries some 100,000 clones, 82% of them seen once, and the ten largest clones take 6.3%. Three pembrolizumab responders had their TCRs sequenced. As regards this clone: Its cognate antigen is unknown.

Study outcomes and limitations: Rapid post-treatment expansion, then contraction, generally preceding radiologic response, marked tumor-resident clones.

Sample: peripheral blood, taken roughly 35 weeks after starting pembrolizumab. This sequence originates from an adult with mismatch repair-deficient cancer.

The CDR3 region is CASSFLGSGGELFF. The CDR3 nucleotides are TGTGCCAGCAGTTTCTTAGGGTCCGGGGGGGAGCTGTTTTTT. The chain couples TRBV27 to TRBJ2-2; D remains ambiguous. The CDR3 totals 14 residues. Germline V lookup: CDR1 MNHEY, CDR2 SMNVEV (reference sequence). Between the trimmed V and J ends, which lost 3 bases and 8 bases, there was a span of 13 bases.